Included here is one T cell receptor (beta chain) sequence, with context. Its antigen is unidentified. The authors divided CD4+ cells into CD45RA+ naive and CD45RA-negative memory subsets. Between the trimmed V and J ends, which lost 6 bases and 5 bases, there was a span of 10 bases. The CDR3 runs to 13 residues. The V gene's germline CDR1 is MNHNY and CDR2 SVGAGI (reference sequence). The sample belongs to a study of shared clonotypes between healthy human individuals. The study, taken as a whole, reports: Few donors limited the genetic and exposure-history diversity represented.

Deep-level assay runs were performed. The protocol was immunoSEQ multiplex PCR, while the TCRdb copy is restricted to in-frame clones and leaves out a portion. This sample has 1.4 million to 1.5 million clones, with 96% found just once. This TCR was recovered from a man aged 25 to 40 in good health. The specimen was naive CD4+ T cells sorted from blood. The subset here: CD45RA+ positively selected. The V call is TRBV6-6, the J call TRBJ1-4; TRBD1 is a possible D gene (5 bases). The CDR3: CASSRGLNEKLFF. For the CDR3, the DNA is TGTGCCAGCAGCCGGGGCCTGAATGAAAAACTGTTTTTT.